This T cell receptor beta chain was sequenced during a study of blood T cell repertoires in COVID-19. The overall study: Specimens from acute and convalescent COVID-19 originated in the United States, Italy and Spain. Nucleic acid was either cDNA or gDNA, and it came from T cells, B-cell-depleted T cells, or PBMCs.

Germline loops: CDR1 SGHRS, CDR2 YFSETQ. V dropped 5 bases and J dropped 1; count of bases not matched to a gene: 7. CDR3 length equals 15 residues. How the authors handled the data: Estimates of nucleated cell counts were drawn from the amplification of reference gene primers. The repertoire was sequenced with immunoSEQ multiplex PCR; TCRdb's copy has only in-frame clones and lacks some. V, J and clone size derive from that table, while D and trimming were established from the DNA sequence. The sample holds 400,000 or so clones, approximately 86% seen once. The chain employs TRBV5-1 and TRBJ2-5; 8 nucleotides agree with TRBD2. The specimen was PBMCs or T cells enriched from blood (not recorded which). The TCR was taken from a woman in her 40s with acute COVID-19. CDR3 loop: CASSPVSGAQETQYF. The CDR3 DNA follows: TGCGCCAGCAGTCCTGTTAGCGGGGCCCAAGAGACCCAGTACTTC.